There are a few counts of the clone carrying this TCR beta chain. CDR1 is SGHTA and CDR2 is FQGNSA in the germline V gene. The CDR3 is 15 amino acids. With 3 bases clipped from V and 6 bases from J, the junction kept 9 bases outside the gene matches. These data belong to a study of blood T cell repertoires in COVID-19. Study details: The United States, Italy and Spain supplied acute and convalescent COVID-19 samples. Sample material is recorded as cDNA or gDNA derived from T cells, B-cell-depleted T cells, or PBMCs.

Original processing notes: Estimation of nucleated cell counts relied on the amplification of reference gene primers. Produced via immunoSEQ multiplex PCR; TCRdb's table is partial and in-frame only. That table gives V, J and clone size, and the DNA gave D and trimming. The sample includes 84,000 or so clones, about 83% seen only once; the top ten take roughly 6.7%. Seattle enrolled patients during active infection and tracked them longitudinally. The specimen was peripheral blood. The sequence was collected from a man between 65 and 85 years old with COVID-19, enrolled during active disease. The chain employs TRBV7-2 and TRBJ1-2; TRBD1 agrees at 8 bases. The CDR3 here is CASSFRTTGENGYTF. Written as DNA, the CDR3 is TGTGCCAGCAGCTTCCGAACGACAGGGGAGAATGGCTACACCTTC.